The rows below give T cell receptor beta chains drawn from one sample of a study of type 1 regulatory T cells. These receptors are not linked to any known antigen. TCRdb used MiXCR to reprocess the reads, holding one entry per CDR3 protein. The table shows roughly 67,000 distinct CDR3 sequences, with around 68% occurring only once. Sequencing input: cultured T cells, either the whole culture or a sorted T cell fraction (not recorded which). The receptors stem from a human donor in good health. CDR3s include the opening cysteine and the closing phenylalanine or tryptophan. The order of the fields is V gene, clone size, J gene, D gene, CDR3 DNA, CDR3 protein. D genes are given only for firm matches. Expanded clones get a size class; other rows say once, few or many, or leave the size out.

>TRBV6-5|-|TRBJ2-5|TRBD2
TGTGCCAGCAGCAAGGGACTAGCGGGAATTGAGACCCAGTACTTC
CASSKGLAGIETQYF
>TRBV6-4|-|TRBJ1-1|-
TGTGCCAGCAGGCTAGATTCCTGGAACACTGAAGCTTTCTTT
CASRLDSWNTEAFF
>TRBV5-1|-|TRBJ1-2|TRBD1
TGCGCCAGCAGCTTGGACCTACGACAGGGAAGGGGCTACACCTTC
CASSLDLRQGRGYTF
>TRBV20-1|few|TRBJ2-4|TRBD1
TGCAGTGCGGGGGACAGGGTACTAGCCAAAAACATTCAGTACTTC
CSAGDRVLAKNIQYF
>TRBV19|few|TRBJ2-1|TRBD1
TGTGCCAGTAGCAAACCGGGACAGGGGTACAATGAGCAGTTCTTC
CASSKPGQGYNEQFF
>TRBV6-2/TRBV6-3|-|TRBJ2-2|TRBD1
TGTGCCAGCACCGATAAGGGAACAGGGGCGAACACCGGGGAGCTGTTTTTT
CASTDKGTGANTGELFF
>TRBV3-1|-|TRBJ2-4|-
TGTGCCAGCAGCCCTATCGGGCGAAGGGACATTCAGTACTTC
CASSPIGRRDIQYF
>TRBV2|-|TRBJ2-7|-
TGTGCCAGCAGTGAATCTTGGGATGCTTGGTACTTC
CASSESWDAWYF
>TRBV7-3|-|TRBJ2-1|TRBD2
TGTGCCAGCAGCCGCGGGACTAGCGGTAACAATGAGCAGTTCTTC
CASSRGTSGNNEQFF
>TRBV6-2/TRBV6-3|-|TRBJ2-7|-
TGTGCCAGCAGGCAGCGGGGGACAGCCTACGAGCAGTACTTC
CASRQRGTAYEQYF
>TRBV6-6|-|TRBJ1-1|TRBD1
TGTGCCGTACAGGGGGCGGGGAACACTGAAGCTTTCTTT
CAVQGAGNTEAFF
>TRBV7-3|-|TRBJ2-3|-
TGTGCCAGCAGCTTAAATAGTTACGATACGCAGTATTTT
CASSLNSYDTQYF
>TRBV20-1|few|TRBJ2-1|TRBD2
TGCAGTGCTAGGCCCCTAGCGGGAGGGTTACCTTACAATGAGCAGTTCTTC
CSARPLAGGLPYNEQFF
>TRBV6-5|once|TRBJ2-3|TRBD2
TGTGCGACCAAGGCGGGGGTTGGCACAGATACGCAGTATTTT
CATKAGVGTDTQYF
>TRBV20-1|few|TRBJ2-1|TRBD2
TGCAGTGCTTCGGGACTAGGATACAATGAGCAGTTCTTC
CSASGLGYNEQFF
>TRBV6-1|-|TRBJ1-5|-
TGTGCCAGCAGTGATCTAGAGACCCAGCATTTT
CASSDLETQHF
>TRBV10-3|-|TRBJ2-2|-
TGTGCCATCAGTGATAGGGCCAAGAACACCGGGGAGCTGTTTTTT
CAISDRAKNTGELFF
>TRBV2|-|TRBJ2-1|TRBD2
TGTGCCAGCGGCGGGAGTGCCTACAATGAGCAGTTCTTC
CASGGSAYNEQFF
>TRBV7-9|-|TRBJ1-2|-
TGTGCCAGCAGCCCTATCATCACCGGACAGCATAACTATGGCTACACCTTC
CASSPIITGQHNYGYTF
>TRBV14|-|TRBJ2-3|TRBD1
TGTGCCAGCCGGGACAGGGGTGATACGCAGTATTTT
CASRDRGDTQYF
>TRBV4-3|-|TRBJ2-3|TRBD2
TGCGCCAGCAGCCAAGAAGAAAGCGGGAGGGCCGGATCGACAGATACGCAGTATTTT
CASSQEESGRAGSTDTQYF
>TRBV27|medium-sized|TRBJ2-7|-
TGTGCCAGCAGTGGTAGCGTTTCCTACGAGCAGTACTTC
CASSGSVSYEQYF
>TRBV20-1|few|TRBJ1-2|TRBD1
TGCAGTCCACGACAGGGCGAGGACTATGGCTACACCTTC
CSPRQGEDYGYTF
>TRBV20-1|-|TRBJ2-5|-
TGCAGTGCTAGACCGGGCCAAGAGACCCAGTACTTC
CSARPGQETQYF
>TRBV30|many|TRBJ1-1|-
TGTGCCTGGAGGAAACAGCTGAACACTGAAGCTTTCTTT
CAWRKQLNTEAFF
>TRBV6-6|-|TRBJ2-3|-
TGTGCCAGCAGCTTAACAGCAGATACGCAGTATTTT
CASSLTADTQYF
>TRBV7-2|-|TRBJ2-7|-
TGTGCCAGCAGCTTGGCCAGCGGGCAGTACTTC
CASSLASGQYF
>TRBV20-1|-|TRBJ2-3|TRBD2
TGCAGTGCTAGAACACGAGCGGGAGGGCCAGATACGCAGTATTTT
CSARTRAGGPDTQYF
>TRBV11-2|-|TRBJ2-1|TRBD2
TGTGCCAGCAGCCCCATAGCGGGAGGCTACAATGAGCAGTTCTTC
CASSPIAGGYNEQFF
>TRBV11-2|once|TRBJ2-7|TRBD1
TGTGCCAGCAGCTTAGGACAGGGGACACTCTACGAGCAGTACTTC
CASSLGQGTLYEQYF
>TRBV5-1|once|TRBJ2-5|-
TGCGCCAGCAAAGAGAGGGCCAGGGACCAAGAGACCCAGTACTTC
CASKERARDQETQYF
>TRBV12-3/TRBV12-4|many|TRBJ2-3|-
TGTGCCAGCAGTTCCGCGGATACGCAGTATTTT
CASSSADTQYF
>TRBV15|-|TRBJ2-1|TRBD2
TGTGCCACCAGCAGAGTGAAGAGCGGGGGTTACAATGAGCAGTTCTTC
CATSRVKSGGYNEQFF
>TRBV7-2|-|TRBJ2-7|TRBD1
TGTGCCAGCAGCTGGGACAGGGGGCTCTACGAGCAGTACTTC
CASSWDRGLYEQYF